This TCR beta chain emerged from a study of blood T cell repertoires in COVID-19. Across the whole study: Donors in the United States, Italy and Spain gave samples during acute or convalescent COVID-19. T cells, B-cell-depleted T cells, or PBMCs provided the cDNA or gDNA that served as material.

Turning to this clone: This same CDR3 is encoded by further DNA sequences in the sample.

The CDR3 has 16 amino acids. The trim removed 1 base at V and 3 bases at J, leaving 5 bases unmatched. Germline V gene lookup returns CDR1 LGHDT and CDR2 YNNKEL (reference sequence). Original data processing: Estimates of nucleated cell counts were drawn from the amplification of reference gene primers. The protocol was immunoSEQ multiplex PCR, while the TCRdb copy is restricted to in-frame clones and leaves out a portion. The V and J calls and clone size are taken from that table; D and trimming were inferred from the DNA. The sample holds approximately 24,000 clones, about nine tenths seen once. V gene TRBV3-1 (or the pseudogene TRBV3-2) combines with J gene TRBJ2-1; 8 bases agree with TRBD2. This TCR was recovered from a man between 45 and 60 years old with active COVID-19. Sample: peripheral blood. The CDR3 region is CASSQGGRGDYNEQFF. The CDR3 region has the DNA TGTGCCAGCAGCCAAGGCGGGCGGGGGGACTACAATGAGCAGTTCTTC.